This T cell receptor (beta chain) was profiled in a study of somatic mutations in cytotoxic T cells in rheumatoid arthritis. Study information: T-cell populations stained with V beta antibodies were in some cases flow-sorted at nearly 100% purity, including V beta1+ cells that were sequenced for TCRB. Study-level points and caveats: Among rheumatoid arthritis patients and age-matched healthy controls, CD8+ T-cell clonality was not significantly different. Rheumatoid arthritis patients, but not healthy controls, exhibited increasing CD8+ clonality with age.

Points on this clone: What it binds is not known.

Assay: immunoSEQ multiplex PCR; the TCRdb copy retains only in-frame clones and omits some. The table shows 17,000 or so clones, with more than 60% occurring only once. This CDR3 has 15 amino acids. Germline-derived CDR1 and CDR2 are GTSNPN and SVGIG (reference sequence). V was trimmed by 5 bases and J by 6 bases, leaving 20 bases between them. This chain joins TRBV30 and TRBJ1-5; D remains unclear. The source of this sequence is an adult with rheumatoid arthritis. The sample taken for sequencing was CD8+ T cells sorted from blood. DNA for the CDR3: TGTGCCTGGGGACCCGGTGGAGTCCCTGGTCAGCCCCAGCATTTT. It codes for CAWGPGGVPGQPQHF. The full variable domain, with the rest looked up from reference TRBV30 and TRBJ1-5, is SQTIHQWPATLVQPVGSPLSLECTVEGTSNPNLYWYRQAAGRGLQLLFYSVGIGQISSEVPQNLSASRPQDRQFILSSKKLLLSDSGFYLCAWGPGGVPGQPQHFGDGTRLSIL.